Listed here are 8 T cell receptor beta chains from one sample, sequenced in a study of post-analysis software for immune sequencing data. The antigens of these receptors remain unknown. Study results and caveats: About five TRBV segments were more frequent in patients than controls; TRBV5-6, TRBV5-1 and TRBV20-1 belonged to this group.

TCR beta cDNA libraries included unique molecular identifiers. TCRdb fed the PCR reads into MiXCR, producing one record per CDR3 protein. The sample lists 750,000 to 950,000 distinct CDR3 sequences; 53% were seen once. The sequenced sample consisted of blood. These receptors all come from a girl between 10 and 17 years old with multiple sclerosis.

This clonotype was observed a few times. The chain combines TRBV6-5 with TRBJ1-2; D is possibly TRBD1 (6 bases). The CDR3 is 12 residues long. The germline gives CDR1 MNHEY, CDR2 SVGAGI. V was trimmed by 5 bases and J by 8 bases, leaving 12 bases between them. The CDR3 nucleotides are TGTGCCAGCAGTCTCAGGGGAAACGGCTACACCTTC. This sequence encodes CASSLRGNGYTF.

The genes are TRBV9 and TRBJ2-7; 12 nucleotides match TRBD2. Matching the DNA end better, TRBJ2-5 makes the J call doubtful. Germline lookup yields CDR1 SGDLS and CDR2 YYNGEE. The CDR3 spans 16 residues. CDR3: CASSATSGRGRETQYF. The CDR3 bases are TGTGCCAGCAGCGCGACTAGCGGGAGAGGGAGAGAGACCCAGTACTTC.

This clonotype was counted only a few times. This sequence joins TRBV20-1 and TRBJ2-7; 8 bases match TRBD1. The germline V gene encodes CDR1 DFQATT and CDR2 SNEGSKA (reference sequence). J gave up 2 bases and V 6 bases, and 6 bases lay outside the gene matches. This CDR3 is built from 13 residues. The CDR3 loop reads CSAWTGNPYEQYF. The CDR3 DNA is TGCAGTGCCTGGACAGGGAACCCCTACGAGCAGTACTTC.

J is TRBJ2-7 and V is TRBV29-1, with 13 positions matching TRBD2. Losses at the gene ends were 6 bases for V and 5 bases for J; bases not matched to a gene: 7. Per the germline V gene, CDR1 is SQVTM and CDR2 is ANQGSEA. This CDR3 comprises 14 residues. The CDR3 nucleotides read TGCAGCGTCGGATTACTAGCGGGAGGGAACGAGCAGTACTTC. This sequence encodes CSVGLLAGGNEQYF.

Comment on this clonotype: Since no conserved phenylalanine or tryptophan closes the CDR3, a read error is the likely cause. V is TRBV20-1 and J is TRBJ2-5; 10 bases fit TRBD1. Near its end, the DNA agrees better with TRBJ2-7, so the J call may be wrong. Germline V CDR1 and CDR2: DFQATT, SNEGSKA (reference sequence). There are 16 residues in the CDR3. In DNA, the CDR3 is TGCAGTGCCTCCGGGGACAGGGGAAGGGGATCCTACGAGCAGTACTGC. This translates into CSASGDRGRGSYEQYC.

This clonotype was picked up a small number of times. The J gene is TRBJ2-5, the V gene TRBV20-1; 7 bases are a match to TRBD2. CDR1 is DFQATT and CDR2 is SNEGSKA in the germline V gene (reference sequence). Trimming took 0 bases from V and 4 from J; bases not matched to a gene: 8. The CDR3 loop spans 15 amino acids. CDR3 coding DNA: TGCAGTGCTAGAGATGAGGCGGGAGTAGGAGAGACCCAGTACTTC. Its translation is CSARDEAGVGETQYF.

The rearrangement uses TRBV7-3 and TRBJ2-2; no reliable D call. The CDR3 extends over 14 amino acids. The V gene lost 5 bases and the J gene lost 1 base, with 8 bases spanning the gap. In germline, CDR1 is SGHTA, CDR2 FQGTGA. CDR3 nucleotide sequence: TGTGCCAGCAGCCAGTCTCGGAACACCGGGGAGCTGTTTTTT. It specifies CASSQSRNTGELFF.

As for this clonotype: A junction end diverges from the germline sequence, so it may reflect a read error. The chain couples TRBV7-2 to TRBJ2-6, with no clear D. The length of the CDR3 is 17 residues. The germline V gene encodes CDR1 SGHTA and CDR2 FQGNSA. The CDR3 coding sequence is TGTGCCAACAGCTTATTTCCCCTTCAATCTGGGGCCAACGTCCTGACTTTC. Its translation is CANSLFPLQSGANVLTF. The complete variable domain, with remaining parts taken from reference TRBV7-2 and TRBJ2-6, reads GAGVSQSPSNKVTEKGKDVELRCDPISGHTALYWYRQSLGQGLEFLIYFQGNSAPDKSGLPSDRFSAERTGGSVSTLTIQRTQQEDSAVYLCANSLFPLQSGANVLTFGAGSRLTVL.